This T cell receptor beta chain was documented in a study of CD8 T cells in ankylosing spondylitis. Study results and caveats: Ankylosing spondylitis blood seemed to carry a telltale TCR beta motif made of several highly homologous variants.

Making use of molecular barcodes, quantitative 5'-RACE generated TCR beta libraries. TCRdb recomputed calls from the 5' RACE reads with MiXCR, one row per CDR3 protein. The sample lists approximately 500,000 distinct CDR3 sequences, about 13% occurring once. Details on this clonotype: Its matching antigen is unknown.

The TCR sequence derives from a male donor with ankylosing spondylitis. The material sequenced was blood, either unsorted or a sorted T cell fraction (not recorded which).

The chain's CDR3 is CASSLTFPLAENTDTQYF. CDR3 nucleotides: TGCGCCAGCAGTCTGACCTTCCCCCTAGCGGAGAACACAGATACGCAGTATTTT. The chain couples TRBV5-1 to TRBJ2-3, with TRBD2 matching over 7 bases. V dropped 5 bases and J dropped 2; count of bases not matched to a gene: 17. Germline CDR1 SGHRS, CDR2 YFSETQ. The CDR3 consists of 18 residues.